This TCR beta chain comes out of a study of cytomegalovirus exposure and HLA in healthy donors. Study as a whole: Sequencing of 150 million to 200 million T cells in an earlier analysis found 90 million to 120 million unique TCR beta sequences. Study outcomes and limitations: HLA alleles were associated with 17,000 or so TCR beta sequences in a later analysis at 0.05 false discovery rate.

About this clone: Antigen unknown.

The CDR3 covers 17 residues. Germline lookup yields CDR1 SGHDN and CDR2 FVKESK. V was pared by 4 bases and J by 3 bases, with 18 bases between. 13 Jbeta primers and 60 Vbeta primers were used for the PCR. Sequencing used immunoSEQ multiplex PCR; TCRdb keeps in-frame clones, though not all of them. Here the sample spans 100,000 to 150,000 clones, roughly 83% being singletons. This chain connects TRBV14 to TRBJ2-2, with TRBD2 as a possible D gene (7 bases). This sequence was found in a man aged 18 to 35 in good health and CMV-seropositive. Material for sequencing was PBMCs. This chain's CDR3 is CASSRYSGDKYTGELFF. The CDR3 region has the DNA TGTGCCAGCAGCCGATACAGCGGGGACAAGTACACCGGGGAGCTGTTTTTT.